The TCR beta chain described here comes from a study of cytomegalovirus exposure and HLA in healthy donors. Trimming stripped 5 bases from V and 1 base from J, with 8 bases between. The germline V gene encodes CDR1 GTSNPN and CDR2 SVGIG (reference sequence). The CDR3 is 12 residues long. The PCR contained 60 Vbeta and 13 Jbeta primers. The data were produced by immunoSEQ multiplex PCR, yet TCRdb's version contains in-frame clones alone and is incomplete. The table records 150,000 to 200,000 clones, roughly 80% of them present only once. The specimen was PBMCs. The chain joins TRBV30 to TRBJ1-1; D ambiguous. This sequence originates from a male donor in good health and CMV-seropositive. The CDR3 DNA follows: TGTGCCTGGGGGCAGGAGAACACTGAAGCTTTCTTT. The encoded protein is CAWGQENTEAFF.